Below are 13 T cell receptor beta chains sequenced from a single sample in a study of blood T cell repertoires in COVID-19 (dated by TCRdb to the early 2020s). The library was generated by the immunoSEQ multiplex PCR assay. TCRdb took over this immuneACCESS table, retaining in-frame rearrangements with V and J assigned. Such tables are incomplete; in checked studies, under half of the missing clones stem from an unresolved V gene, and the remainder is unexplained. In all, the sample holds some 60,000 clones, and 65% to 90% of those were seen once. In total, the top ten clones hold about a tenth of the sample. Specimen: peripheral blood. Source of these receptors: a man over 45 with COVID-19, enrolled during active disease.

The V and J genes are TRBV11-3 and TRBJ2-1, with D perhaps TRBD1 (5 bases). Germline loops: CDR1 SGHNT, CDR2 YENEEA. V was cut by 5 bases and J by 6 bases, with 8 bases left in between. This CDR3 has 12 residues. CDR3 loop: CASSPDSNEQFF. The CDR3 nucleotides are TGTGCCAGCAGCCCCGACAGCAATGAGCAGTTCTTC.

The chain has TRBV5-1 and TRBJ1-5, with D perhaps matching TRBD1 (5 bases). Per the germline V gene, CDR1 is SGHRS and CDR2 is YFSETQ. The CDR3 consists of 16 residues. The ends were cut back, 0 bases at V and 2 bases at J, with 12 bases in the middle. DNA of the CDR3: TGCGCCAGCAGCTTGGGGGCAGGGTGGGGCAATCAGCCCCAGCATTTT. Its protein is CASSLGAGWGNQPQHF.

The V and J genes are TRBV27 and TRBJ2-7; D is perhaps TRBD2 (6 bases). Germline lookup yields CDR1 MNHEY and CDR2 SMNVEV (reference sequence). Trimming stripped 8 bases from V and 4 bases from J, with 15 bases between. The CDR3 consists of 13 residues. The CDR3 protein is CASSGRSGYEQYF. The CDR3 nucleotides are TGTGCCAGCTCAGGGAGGTCAGGTTACGAGCAGTACTTC.

This clone was seen only once. The V and J genes are TRBV28 and TRBJ1-5, with 7 nucleotides matching TRBD1. Looked up from germline, CDR1 is MDHEN and CDR2 is SYDVKM. V gave up 6 bases and J gave up 1 base; unmatched junction bases: 0. There are 13 residues in the CDR3. The CDR3 loop reads CASRTGSNQPQHF. In DNA, the CDR3 is TGTGCCAGCAGGACAGGGAGCAATCAGCCCCAGCATTTT.

The chain is built from TRBV2 and TRBJ1-6, with D perhaps TRBD1 (5 bases). Trimming left V 8 bases short and J 11 bases short, with 10 bases between. Germline V CDR1 and CDR2: SNHLY, FYNNEI. This CDR3 has 11 amino acids. The CDR3 nucleotides are TGTGCCAGCCTGACAGCCCCACCCCTCCACTTT. This sequence encodes CASLTAPPLHF.

About this clone itself: The junction differs from germline at one of its ends, possibly a read error. The gene calls are TRBV7-7 and TRBJ2-2; TRBD1 might be the D (5 bases). There are 14 residues in the CDR3. Germline CDR1 and CDR2: SSHAT and FNYEAQ (reference sequence). For the CDR3, the DNA is TGTGCTAGCAGCGTCGACAGAACAACCGGGGAGCTGTTTTTT. Protein: CASSVDRTTGELFF.

V gene TRBV18 combines with J gene TRBJ2-3; a weak D match, TRBD1 (6 bases). The germline gives CDR1 KGHSH, CDR2 LQKENI. The CDR3 extends over 17 amino acids. Trimming cost V 5 bases and J 2 bases, with 20 bases left between them. CDR3 DNA sequence: TGTGCCAGCTCAACAACAGGGTCCCTCGGGAACACAGATACGCAGTATTTT. As protein: CASSTTGSLGNTDTQYF.

The chain uses TRBV11-2 and TRBJ1-2; weak D call: TRBD1 (5 bases). Deletions cut 1 base from V and 4 bases from J, with 16 bases between. The CDR3 runs 16 residues. Germline V gene sequence: CDR1 SGHAT, CDR2 FQNNGV. CDR3 sequence reads: CASSLAGGRVSYGYTF. CDR3 sequence (DNA): TGTGCCAGCAGCTTAGCTGGTGGCAGGGTGAGCTATGGCTACACCTTC.

This clone has just one count. V and J are TRBV9 and TRBJ2-5, with 10 bases matching TRBD2. The CDR3 sequence is 17 residues long. The V segment lost 1 base and the J segment 4 bases; nucleotides outside the gene matches: 10. Germline loops: CDR1 SGDLS, CDR2 YYNGEE. CDR3 sequence (DNA): TGTGCCAGCAGCGTAAGGGCTAGCGGGAGCGTGAGAGAGACCCAGTACTTC. Protein sequence: CASSVRASGSVRETQYF.

The chain joins TRBV6-5 to TRBJ1-1; tentatively, D is TRBD1 (6 bases). CDR3 length: 15 amino acids. CDR1 and CDR2 from the germline V gene are MNHEY and SVGAGI. With 11 bases removed from V and 7 bases from J, the gap between germline ends came to 26 bases. This CDR3 reads CAAGLGHSQSSEAFF. CDR3 coding DNA: TGTGCCGCCGGTTTGGGACACTCGCAATCTAGTGAAGCTTTCTTT.

The gene calls are TRBV14 and TRBJ1-2; 7 bases agree with TRBD1. The junction had 8 bases not matched to a gene; V was cut back by 4 bases and J by 3 bases. The CDR3 is 15 amino acids. CDR1 is SGHDN, CDR2 FVKESK, per germline. The CDR3 sequence is CASSPLGTEDYGYTF. CDR3 in DNA: TGTGCCAGCAGCCCGCTAGGGACAGAGGACTATGGCTACACCTTC.

In DNA form, the CDR3 reads TGTGCCAGTAGTATGATCAAGGGGAACATTCAGTACTTC. As protein: CASSMIKGNIQYF. The chain is built from TRBV19 and TRBJ2-4; TRBD1 is a possible D gene (5 bases). Germline V CDR1 and CDR2: LNHDA, SQIVND (reference sequence). V lost 3 bases and J lost 7, with 10 bases in between. The CDR3 loop spans 13 amino acids.

This clone has a handful of counts. This rearrangement joins TRBV30 to TRBJ1-2; 7 nucleotides line up with TRBD1. CDR1 is GTSNPN, CDR2 SVGIG, per germline (reference sequence). J was trimmed by 4 bases and V by 2 bases; bases with no gene match: 4. The CDR3 spans 13 residues. The CDR3 DNA reads as TGTGCCTGGAGTATGGGACAGATCTATGGCTACACCTTC. It encodes CAWSMGQIYGYTF.